A single sample is the source of the 3 T cell receptor beta chains below, sequenced in a study of blood T cell repertoires in COVID-19. Measured with immunoSEQ multiplex PCR; TCRdb has only the in-frame clones, and not every one. Here the sample spans 200,000 to 250,000 clones, 88% being singletons. Source material: PBMCs or T cells enriched from blood (not recorded which). These receptor sequences come from a woman between 50 and 59 years old with acute COVID-19.

The rearrangement joins TRBV7-2 to TRBJ2-3; TRBD1 is a possible D gene (5 bases). V lost 0 bases and J lost 1, with 8 bases in between. The CDR3 runs 15 residues. CDR1 and CDR2 (germline): SGHTA, FQGNSA. CDR3 protein: CASSLAGVGTDTQYF. CDR3 bases: TGTGCCAGCAGCTTAGCAGGGGTGGGCACAGATACGCAGTATTTT.

The chain links TRBV7-2 to TRBJ2-5, with D tentatively TRBD1 (8 bases). Germline values: CDR1 SGHTA, CDR2 FQGNSA. Deletions cut 5 bases from V and 5 bases from J, with 18 bases between. This CDR3 comprises 15 residues. CDR3 sequence: CASSPRGRGLETQYF. The CDR3 DNA sequence: TGTGCCAGCAGCCCCAGGGGGCGGGGGTTGGAGACCCAGTACTTC.

This chain joins TRBV19 and TRBJ2-6, with D tentatively TRBD1 (6 bases). Per the germline V gene, CDR1 is LNHDA and CDR2 is SQIVND (reference sequence). Deletions cut 5 bases from V and 3 bases from J, with 14 bases between. The CDR3 spans 16 residues. CDR3 in amino acids: CASSVPGVGGANVLTF. In DNA form, the CDR3 reads TGTGCCAGTAGTGTCCCAGGGGTGGGTGGGGCCAACGTCCTGACTTTC.